This T cell receptor (beta chain) was found in a study of T-cell memory formation after mild COVID-19. Findings and caveats of the study: That cross-reactive memory joined was suggested by some responding clones appearing in pre-infection memory. CD4+ clones that contracted lay mainly in CM and EM; CD8+ ones lay in EMRA. Specificity for SARS-CoV-2 was not confirmed among the second-wave clones peaking on day 37.

TCRdb re-derived calls from the 5' RACE reads in MiXCR, one entry per CDR3 protein. This table holds fewer than 550,000 distinct CDR3 sequences, approximately 20% found once. This clonotype appeared a few times. Its antigen is unknown. CDR1 and CDR2 (germline): LNHDA, SQIVND (reference sequence). The V end lost 7 bases, the J end lost 0 bases, and 21 bases lay between the germline ends. The CDR3 extends over 17 amino acids. The sequence was obtained from an adult woman who had mild COVID-19 (a few samples of this study predate the infection). Cell type and time point are not known. Source material: PBMCs or a T cell subset sorted from them (not recorded which). The genes are TRBV19 and TRBJ1-1; D gene ambiguous. The CDR3 region has the DNA TGTGCCAGTACCCCCCTTCGGGGTACCGGGTTGAACACTGAAGCTTTCTTT. It is translated as CASTPLRGTGLNTEAFF.